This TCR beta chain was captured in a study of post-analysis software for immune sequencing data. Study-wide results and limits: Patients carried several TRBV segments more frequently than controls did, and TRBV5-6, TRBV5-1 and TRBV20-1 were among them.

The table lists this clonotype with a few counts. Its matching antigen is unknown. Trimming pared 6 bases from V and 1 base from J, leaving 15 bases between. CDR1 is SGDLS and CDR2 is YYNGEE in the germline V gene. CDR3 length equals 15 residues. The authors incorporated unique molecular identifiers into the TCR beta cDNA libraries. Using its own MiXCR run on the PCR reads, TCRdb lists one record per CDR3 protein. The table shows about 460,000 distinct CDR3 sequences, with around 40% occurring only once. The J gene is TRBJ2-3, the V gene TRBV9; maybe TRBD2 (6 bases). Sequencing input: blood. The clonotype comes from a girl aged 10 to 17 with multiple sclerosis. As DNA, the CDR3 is TGTGCCAGCACCTGGGGACTCCCCGGCACAGATACGCAGTATTTT. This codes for CASTWGLPGTDTQYF.